A single sample is the source of the 27 T cell receptor beta chains below, sequenced in a study of T cells in Graves' hyperthyroidism and ophthalmopathy. RNA transcripts gave rise to amplified TCR beta CDR3 regions. The TCR CDR3 was amplified in a first-round RT-PCR using the HTBI primer set. A single record per CDR3 protein comes from TCRdb applying MiXCR to the multiplex PCR reads. This table has about 540,000 distinct CDR3 sequences, 40% to 55% appearing once. The sample comprised peripheral blood or thyroid tissue (not recorded which). The receptors originated from a woman between 18 and 30 years old with Graves' hyperthyroidism.

The chain carries TRBV10-3 and TRBJ1-2; tentative D call: TRBD1 (6 bases). The germline gives CDR1 ENHRY, CDR2 SYGVKD. V lost 0 bases to trimming and J lost 3 bases, with 8 bases between them. This CDR3 is 14 amino acids long. The DNA of the CDR3 is TGTGCCATCAGTGAGTCTGGACAGTACTATGGCTACACCTTC. It encodes CAISESGQYYGYTF.

Only one count was recorded for this clonotype. This chain uses TRBV5-6 with TRBJ1-2, with D unclear. The germline CDR1 and CDR2 sequences are SGHDT and YYEEEE. The CDR3 extends over 12 amino acids. V was shortened by 2 bases and J by 5 bases, with 7 bases between the two germline ends. DNA of the CDR3: TGTGCCAGCAGCTTATCCCAATATGGCTACACCTTC. Translating gives CASSLSQYGYTF.

This clonotype was seen many times. The chain couples TRBV19 to TRBJ1-4; the match to TRBD1 covers 10 bases. The germline gives CDR1 LNHDA, CDR2 SQIVND (reference sequence). The junction had 12 bases not matched to a gene; V was cut back by 4 bases and J by 10 bases. The CDR3 has 16 amino acids. In DNA form, the CDR3 reads TGTGCCAGTAGTACGTCCCCGGGACAGGGGAGGGTAAAACTGTTTTTT. Its translation is CASSTSPGQGRVKLFF.

This clonotype was counted many times. The DNA for the CDR3 is TGTGCCAGCAGCTTGGGAGCTTCCAGCTCCTACGAGCAGTACTTC. Translating it yields CASSLGASSSYEQYF. The chain uses TRBV7-3 and TRBJ2-7; tentative D call: TRBD2 (5 bases). V was trimmed by 3 bases and J by 0 bases, leaving 12 bases between them. CDR3 length: 15 amino acids. Germline CDR1 is SGHTA and CDR2 is FQGTGA.

This chain links TRBV7-2 with TRBJ2-2; 13 bases fit TRBD2. V trimming: 5 bases; J trimming: 1 base; junction bases outside the gene matches: 4. The V gene's germline CDR1 is SGHTA and CDR2 FQGNSA. The CDR3 is 17 residues long. CDR3: CASSRRLAGGNTGELFF. CDR3 nucleotide sequence: TGTGCCAGCAGCAGACGACTAGCGGGGGGGAACACCGGGGAGCTGTTTTTT.

This clonotype occurred a few times. The V call is TRBV10-3, the J call TRBJ2-3; a weak D match, TRBD2 (6 bases). CDR1 is ENHRY and CDR2 is SYGVKD in the germline V gene. V was cut by 8 bases and J by 5 bases, with 17 bases left in between. The CDR3 length is 14 residues. The CDR3 region has the DNA TGTGCCATCTCAACTAGCCTAGAAGTAGATACGCAGTATTTT. Protein: CAISTSLEVDTQYF.

This clonotype occurred many times. The rearrangement links TRBV20-1 to TRBJ1-6, with D perhaps matching TRBD1 (6 bases). Trimming cost V 1 base and J 0 bases, with 10 bases left between them. This CDR3 contains 16 residues. Germline loops: CDR1 DFQATT, CDR2 SNEGSKA (reference sequence). Here the CDR3 DNA reads TGCAGTGCTAGAGGGATACAGGGCTCCTATAATTCACCCCTCCACTTT. Protein product: CSARGIQGSYNSPLHF.

Comment on this clonotype: A clone one base away is much larger, so this may be a read error. The chain recombines TRBV4-1 with TRBJ2-7; the match to TRBD2 covers 9 bases. The germline gives CDR1 MGHRA, CDR2 YSYEKL. The CDR3 covers 15 residues. CDR3 bases: TGCGCCAGCAGCCAAGATAGCGGGGGACCCTACGGGCAGTACTTC. It yields the protein CASSQDSGGPYGQYF.

This clonotype was recorded only once. V gene TRBV19 combines with J gene TRBJ2-7; TRBD2 matches at 13 bases. This CDR3 is built from 16 residues. From germline, CDR1 is LNHDA and CDR2 SQIVND (reference sequence). V gave up 4 bases and J gave up 3 bases; unmatched junction bases: 6. The CDR3 loop reads CASSSGLAGVNYEQYF. In DNA, the CDR3 is TGTGCCAGTAGTAGCGGACTAGCGGGAGTAAACTACGAGCAGTACTTC.

The DNA of the CDR3 is TGTGCCAGCAGCGTTAGTGGGGGCGGTGGGGCCAACGTCCTGACTTTC. It specifies CASSVSGGGGANVLTF. V usage is TRBV9 and J usage is TRBJ2-6; TRBD1 is a possible D gene (6 bases). V was clipped by 2 bases and J by 3 bases, with 12 bases between them. The CDR3 loop spans 16 amino acids. Germline CDR1 and CDR2: SGDLS and YYNGEE.

The chain joins TRBV20-1 to TRBJ2-1; no firm D call. The CDR3 consists of 14 residues. Trimming took off 4 bases at V and 8 bases at J, with 18 bases between the two ends. CDR1 is DFQATT, CDR2 SNEGSKA, per germline (reference sequence). The DNA of the CDR3 is TGCAGTGCTAAGAAGAAACAAGGGCCAGATGAGCAGTTCTTC. As protein: CSAKKKQGPDEQFF.

There are many counts of this clonotype. This chain uses TRBV9 with TRBJ2-7; TRBD1 is a possible D gene (6 bases). The CDR3 contains 14 residues. CDR1 and CDR2 (germline): SGDLS, YYNGEE. V was cut by 0 bases and J by 3 bases, with 10 bases left in between. The CDR3 is CASSVEVRGYEQYF. The CDR3 DNA follows: TGTGCCAGCAGCGTAGAGGTCAGGGGCTACGAGCAGTACTTC.

This rearrangement joins TRBV19 to TRBJ2-1, with D uncertain. The CDR3 is 11 amino acids. V was trimmed by 7 bases and J by 9 bases, leaving 10 bases between them. CDR1 and CDR2 (germline): LNHDA, SQIVND (reference sequence). This CDR3 reads CASKELSEQFF. The DNA of the CDR3 is TGTGCCAGTAAGGAGCTATCTGAGCAGTTCTTC.

This clonotype was seen ten or more times. The chain couples TRBV9 to TRBJ1-3; D is unresolved. Trimming removed 0 bases from V and 0 bases from J, with 10 bases in between. Germline CDR1 and CDR2: SGDLS and YYNGEE. The length of the CDR3 is 16 residues. CDR3 in DNA: TGTGCCAGCAGCGTAGTCCCGGGAAACTCTGGAAACACCATATATTTT. This translates into CASSVVPGNSGNTIYF. Together with reference TRBV9 and TRBJ1-3, the CDR3 gives the full variable domain: DSGVTQTPKHLITATGQRVTLRCSPRSGDLSVYWYQQSLDQGLQFLIQYYNGEERAKGNILERFSAQQFPDLHSELNLSSLELGDSALYFCASSVVPGNSGNTIYFGEGSWLTVV.

The V gene is TRBV7-8, the J gene TRBJ2-7, with D unresolved. The ends were cut back, 11 bases at V and 2 bases at J, with 13 bases in the middle. The CDR3 sequence is 12 residues long. Germline V gene data show CDR1 as SGHVS and CDR2 as FQNEAQ. The CDR3 loop reads CAHGLTPYEQYF. The CDR3 bases are TGTGCCCACGGCCTCACCCCCTACGAGCAGTACTTC.

The V gene is TRBV29-1, the J gene TRBJ2-2; 7 nucleotides align to TRBD1. The CDR3 is made up of 14 amino acids. Germline V gene data show CDR1 as SQVTM and CDR2 as ANQGSEA. This CDR3 is CSATGYQSSGELFF. The DNA for the CDR3 is TGCAGTGCGACAGGGTATCAATCATCTGGGGAGCTGTTTTTT.

This clonotype was found many times. The chain uses TRBV29-1 and TRBJ2-7; 9 bases line up with TRBD1. V dropped 6 bases and J dropped 2; count of bases not matched to a gene: 14. Germline V lookup: CDR1 SQVTM, CDR2 ANQGSEA. This CDR3 contains 16 residues. The DNA of the CDR3 is TGCAGCGTCCCAATGCCTGGGACAGGGTTGCCCTACGAGCAGTACTTC. Its protein is CSVPMPGTGLPYEQYF.

The chain has TRBV7-7 and TRBJ2-5; 7 positions agree with TRBD2. The V and J ends lost 10 bases and 6 bases, in that order; junction bases with no gene match: 11. The CDR3 has 13 residues. CDR1 is SSHAT and CDR2 is FNYEAQ in the germline V gene (reference sequence). The CDR3 sequence is CATSPRERKTQYF. DNA for the CDR3: TGTGCCACCTCGCCGCGGGAGAGGAAGACCCAGTACTTC.

Turning to this clonotype: A much larger clonotype is one base distant, so this may be a read error. This chain joins TRBV7-2 and TRBJ2-5; either TRBD1 or TRBD2 may fit D (5 bases each). The CDR3 is 13 amino acids. V dropped 5 bases and J dropped 5 bases, with 12 bases sitting between them. Germline values: CDR1 SGHTA, CDR2 FQGNSA. As DNA, the CDR3 is TGTGCCAGCAGCCAAGCCGGGGACGAGACCCAGTACTTC. Translated: CASSQAGDETQYF.

With respect to this clonotype: A junction boundary mismatches the germline segment, possibly from a read error. This chain joins TRBV7-8 and TRBJ2-7; 10 nucleotides align to TRBD1. Germline values: CDR1 SGHVS, CDR2 FQNEAQ. The CDR3 contains 21 residues. The CDR3 region is CASSLAPVTGGLRGPPYEQHF. The CDR3 nucleotides read TGTGCCAGCAGCTTAGCCCCCGTGACAGGGGGCCTAAGGGGTCCCCCCTACGAGCAGCACTTC.

This clonotype was seen many times. V usage is TRBV5-1 and J usage is TRBJ2-7; 8 bases map to TRBD1. The CDR3 is made up of 14 amino acids. The germline V gene encodes CDR1 SGHRS and CDR2 YFSETQ. After removal of 6 bases from V and 3 bases from J, the junction contained 8 bases not matched to a gene. The CDR3 loop reads CASTLVTGVYEQYF. DNA for the CDR3: TGCGCCAGCACCTTAGTGACAGGGGTCTACGAGCAGTACTTC.

This sequence joins TRBV15 and TRBJ2-7, with 9 nucleotides matching TRBD2. After removal of 3 bases from V and 2 bases from J, the junction contained 8 bases not matched to a gene. This CDR3 has 16 residues. Germline CDR1 LNHNV, CDR2 YYDKDF (reference sequence). The CDR3 reads CATSSGRTSVPYEQYF. The CDR3 DNA is TGTGCCACCAGCAGTGGGAGGACTAGCGTGCCCTACGAGCAGTACTTC.

The chain joins TRBV25-1 to TRBJ1-1; no clear D gene. The length of the CDR3 is 13 residues. Trimming pared 5 bases from V and 6 bases from J, leaving 13 bases between. Germline V lookup: CDR1 MGHDK, CDR2 SYGVNS. CDR3 sequence: CASSFGVGAEAFF. As DNA, the CDR3 is TGTGCCAGCAGTTTTGGGGTTGGGGCTGAAGCTTTCTTT.

This clonotype was seen many times. This chain links TRBV7-9 with TRBJ2-2, with 9 bases that match TRBD1. Per germline, CDR1 SEHNR and CDR2 FQNEAQ (reference sequence). V shed 4 bases and J 6 bases; nucleotides not matched to a gene: 21. This CDR3 is built from 20 residues. The CDR3 protein is CASSSNRDRDKRWPPGELFF. DNA for the CDR3: TGTGCCAGCAGCTCGAACCGGGACAGGGATAAACGATGGCCACCCGGGGAGCTGTTTTTT. The variable domain in full, completed from reference TRBV7-9 and TRBJ2-2, reads DTGVSQNPRHKITKRGQNVTFRCDPISEHNRLYWYRQTLGQGPEFLTYFQNEAQLEKSRLLSDRFSAERPKGSFSTLEIQRTEQGDSAMYLCASSSNRDRDKRWPPGELFFGEGSRLTVL.

The chain combines TRBV2 with TRBJ2-7, with TRBD2 identical over 13 bases. This CDR3 spans 12 amino acids. Per germline, CDR1 SNHLY and CDR2 FYNNEI. The CDR3: CGTSGSSYEQYF. The CDR3 DNA is TGTGGGACTAGCGGGAGTTCCTACGAGCAGTACTTC.

This sequence joins TRBV9 and TRBJ1-2; D is ambiguous. The CDR3 totals 14 residues. Trimming took 0 bases from V and 4 from J, leaving 10 bases between them. Germline values: CDR1 SGDLS, CDR2 YYNGEE. Here the CDR3 reads CASSVGGGTYGYTF. The CDR3 DNA follows: TGTGCCAGCAGCGTAGGGGGTGGCACCTATGGCTACACCTTC.

This clonotype was detected ten times or more. This rearrangement joins TRBV12-5 to TRBJ1-1; 8 bases align to TRBD1. The CDR3 is 14 amino acids. After removal of 5 bases from V and 4 bases from J, the junction contained 6 bases not matched to a gene. Germline V gene data show CDR1 as LGHNT and CDR2 as FRNRAP. The CDR3 DNA reads as TGTGCTAGTGGTCTAGGACAGGGAGCCACTGAAGCTTTCTTT. Translation: CASGLGQGATEAFF.